This TCR beta chain was recovered during a study of cytomegalovirus exposure and HLA in healthy donors. V was shortened by 2 bases and J by 5 bases, with 9 bases between the two germline ends. The CDR3 extends over 14 amino acids. The germline gives CDR1 MNHEY, CDR2 SVGAGI. The PCR ran on 60 Vbeta and 13 Jbeta primers. The protocol was immunoSEQ multiplex PCR, while the TCRdb copy is restricted to in-frame clones and leaves out a portion. The sample has 150,000 to 200,000 clones; around 80% are singletons. J is TRBJ1-4 and V is TRBV6-5; D call uncertain. This clonotype was obtained from a man aged 18 to 35 in good health and CMV-seropositive. The sequencing input was PBMCs. CDR3 in DNA: TGTGCCAGCAGTTACGGCATCGCCAATGAAAAACTGTTTTTT. This codes for CASSYGIANEKLFF.